The 4 T cell receptor beta chains below were found in one sample sequenced in a study of cytomegalovirus exposure and HLA in healthy donors. Amplification used 60 Vbeta primers and 13 Jbeta primers. The table came from immunoSEQ multiplex PCR; TCRdb's copy has only in-frame clones and leaves some out. The sample includes some 190,000 clones, approximately 86% seen only once; the top ten take around 0.3%. Input material: PBMCs. Receptors originate from a woman in her twenties or thirties in good health and CMV-seronegative.

This chain connects TRBV19 to TRBJ2-2, with 9 bases matching TRBD1. This CDR3 region has 16 residues. The germline V gene encodes CDR1 LNHDA and CDR2 SQIVND (reference sequence). V trimming: 0 bases; J trimming: 4 bases; junction bases outside the gene matches: 3. The DNA for the CDR3 is TGTGCCAGTAGTATAGAGTGGACAGGGGCCACCGGGGAGCTGTTTTTT. This translates into CASSIEWTGATGELFF.

This chain uses TRBV11-1 with TRBJ2-1; 7 positions match TRBD1. This CDR3 region has 15 residues. Germline-derived CDR1 and CDR2 are SGHAT and FQDESV (reference sequence). Trimming at V came to 5 bases and at J to 3 bases, leaving 7 bases not matched to a gene. CDR3 in amino acids: CASSATGNNYNEQFF. CDR3 bases: TGTGCCAGCAGCGCGACAGGGAACAACTACAATGAGCAGTTCTTC.

The V and J genes are TRBV2 and TRBJ2-1; D perhaps matches TRBD1 (5 bases). Germline CDR1 is SNHLY and CDR2 is FYNNEI. The ends were cut back, 6 bases at V and 3 bases at J, with 9 bases in the middle. This CDR3 region has 13 residues. The CDR3 region has the DNA TGTGCCAGCAGCAGGGCCAGCTACAATGAGCAGTTCTTC. Translated, it gives CASSRASYNEQFF.

V gene TRBV28 combines with J gene TRBJ1-5; unclear D gene. Germline CDR1 reads MDHEN; CDR2 reads SYDVKM. Trimming took 11 bases from V and 3 from J, leaving 11 bases between them. CDR3 size: 12 residues. The chain's CDR3 is CAATQSNQPQHF. As DNA, the CDR3 is TGTGCCGCAACACAGTCCAATCAGCCCCAGCATTTT. The full variable domain, completed using reference TRBV28 and TRBJ1-5, is DVKVTQSSRYLVKRTGEKVFLECVQDMDHENMFWYRQDPGLGLRLIYFSYDVKMKEKGDIPEGYSVSREKKERFSLILESASTNQTSMYLCAATQSNQPQHFGDGTRLSIL.